This T cell receptor beta chain was captured in a study of cytomegalovirus exposure and HLA in healthy donors. General study findings and limits: Most TCRs appeared rarely, but some public TCRs recurred in many donors. For cytomegalovirus status, the classifier reportedly gave diagnoses with high specificity and sensitivity.

The PCR used 60 Vbeta and 13 Jbeta primers. TCRdb keeps only in-frame clones here, not all; method: immunoSEQ multiplex PCR. The table lists tens of thousands of clones, 55% to 75% of them singletons. Germline V lookup: CDR1 SGHVS, CDR2 FQNEAQ. This CDR3 comprises 16 residues. V was pared by 4 bases and J by 2 bases, with 8 bases of the junction left unmatched. Concerning this clone: Its specificity is unknown.

The sequencing input was PBMCs. The origin of this receptor is a woman in her forties or fifties in good health and CMV-seropositive. This rearrangement joins TRBV7-8 to TRBJ1-5; 7 positions match TRBD1. CDR3 sequence (DNA): TGTGCCAGCAGCTCTTTGGGACAGCTTGGCAATCAGCCCCAGCATTTT. This encodes CASSSLGQLGNQPQHF.